Following are 10 T cell receptor beta chains from one sample sequenced in a study of PD-L1 blockade in urothelial cancer. The protocol was immunoSEQ multiplex PCR, while the TCRdb copy is restricted to in-frame clones and leaves out a portion. The data show around 80,000 clones, with more than 85% seen just once and 0.7% to 0.9% held by the top ten. Time point indicated: peripheral blood 6 weeks after treatment start. Sequencing used PBMCs, obtained around atezolizumab (anti-PD-L1) treatment. The receptors stem from a woman older than 75 with urothelial cancer.

The chain carries TRBV28 and TRBJ2-2, with 7 nucleotides matching TRBD1. CDR1 MDHEN and CDR2 SYDVKM come from the germline V gene. V was pared by 2 bases and J by 5 bases, with 8 bases of the junction left unmatched. This CDR3 is 16 amino acids long. CDR3 protein: CASSLPGTANTGELFF. CDR3 in DNA: TGTGCCAGCAGTTTACCTGGGACAGCTAATACCGGGGAGCTGTTTTTT.

Comments on this clone: The junction departs from the called germline gene at one end, perhaps through a read error. Written as DNA, the CDR3 is TGCAGCGTTAAAGAAGACAGCGTACCGTATAATTCACCCCTCCACTTT. The encoded protein is CSVKEDSVPYNSPLHF. V is TRBV29-1 and J is TRBJ1-6; maybe TRBD1 (5 bases). Germline loops: CDR1 SQVTM, CDR2 ANQGSEA. CDR3 length equals 16 residues. Full variable domain (outside the CDR3, taken from reference TRBV29-1 and TRBJ1-6): SAVISQKPSRDICQRGTSLTIQCQVDSQVTMMFWYRQQPGQSLTLIATANQGSEATYESGFVIDKFPISRPNLTFSTLTVSNMSPEDSSIYLCSVKEDSVPYNSPLHFGNGTRLTVT.

The rearrangement uses TRBV30 and TRBJ2-2; TRBD2 matches at 8 bases. The CDR3 consists of 15 residues. The trim removed 1 base at V and 5 bases at J, leaving 6 bases unmatched. Looked up from germline, CDR1 is GTSNPN and CDR2 is SVGIG (reference sequence). The DNA of the CDR3 is TGTGCCTGGAGTGAGGGCGGGGGGAGGACCGGGGAGCTGTTTTTT. Translation: CAWSEGGGRTGELFF.

The chain links TRBV11-2 to TRBJ2-7; D uncertain. Germline V gene sequence: CDR1 SGHAT, CDR2 FQNNGV. The germline V and J ends were trimmed by 0 bases and 6 bases, with 3 bases remaining between them. CDR3 length equals 11 residues. In DNA, the CDR3 is TGTGCCAGCAGCTTAGATAGCGAGCAGTACTTC. Its protein product is CASSLDSEQYF.

The chain recombines TRBV4-1 with TRBJ2-2; a possible D gene is TRBD2 (6 bases). The V gene's germline CDR1 is MGHRA and CDR2 YSYEKL. The V end lost 5 bases, the J end lost 4 bases, and 11 bases lay between the germline ends. This CDR3 is built from 14 residues. The CDR3 nucleotides read TGCGCCAGCAGCAAACTAGCCGGCACCGGGGAGCTGTTTTTT. It specifies CASSKLAGTGELFF.

V gene TRBV11-2 combines with J gene TRBJ1-1; D call uncertain. Trimming removed 0 bases from V and 2 bases from J, with 4 bases in between. The CDR3 runs to 13 residues. The germline V gene has CDR1 SGHAT and CDR2 FQNNGV. CDR3 DNA: TGTGCCAGCAGCTTAGACCCTAACACTGAAGCTTTCTTT. Translating it yields CASSLDPNTEAFF. Full variable domain (missing parts from reference TRBV11-2 and TRBJ1-1): EAGVAQSPRYKIIEKRQSVAFWCNPISGHATLYWYQQILGQGPKLLIQFQNNGVVDDSQLPKDRFSAERLKGVDSTLKIQPAKLEDSAVYLCASSLDPNTEAFFGQGTRLTVV.

This sequence joins TRBV27 and TRBJ2-3, with TRBD2 matching over 9 bases. Per the germline V gene, CDR1 is MNHEY and CDR2 is SMNVEV (reference sequence). After removal of 6 bases from V and 3 bases from J, the junction contained 7 bases not matched to a gene. CDR3 length: 15 residues. DNA for the CDR3: TGTGCCAGCAGCGAAGGGACTAGCTCAACAGATACGCAGTATTTT. This gives the protein CASSEGTSSTDTQYF.

The rearrangement joins TRBV5-1 to TRBJ2-7, with 11 bases aligning to TRBD1. This CDR3 comprises 15 residues. Trimming took 1 base from V and 7 from J; bases not matched to a gene: 7. The germline gives CDR1 SGHRS, CDR2 YFSETQ. CDR3 residues: CASSLTGQGAREQYF. The CDR3, as DNA: TGCGCCAGCAGCTTGACCGGACAGGGGGCACGGGAGCAGTACTTC.

The chain couples TRBV10-3 to TRBJ2-2; no reliable D call. The CDR3 extends over 14 amino acids. Germline assignment: CDR1 ENHRY and CDR2 SYGVKD. Trimming removed 2 bases from V and 0 bases from J, with 4 bases in between. In nucleotides, the CDR3 is TGTGCCATCAGTGAGGAGGCGAACACCGGGGAGCTGTTTTTT. Translated: CAISEEANTGELFF.

This chain connects TRBV5-3 to TRBJ2-3; 12 bases fit TRBD2. TRBV5-3 belongs to the ORF category, with a function that is uncertain. The V segment lost 2 bases and the J segment 2 bases; nucleotides outside the gene matches: 15. The CDR3 has 20 residues. CDR3 DNA sequence: TGTGCCAGAAGCTTTCGGAGACTAGCGGGAGCCCGGGAGCACACAGATACGCAGTATTTT. Its translation is CARSFRRLAGAREHTDTQYF.